The 5 T cell receptor beta chains listed next were all sequenced from one sample in a study of blood T cell repertoires in COVID-19 (dated by TCRdb to the early 2020s). Libraries were constructed by the immunoSEQ multiplex PCR assay. Here the immuneACCESS table is served through TCRdb, limited to in-frame sequences with V and J called. Missing clones are a known gap in these copies; in checked studies unresolved V genes cover under half, and the rest lacks a known reason. The table for this sample lists about 87,000 clones; around 81% of them were counted only once. The ten most abundant clones make up about 2% of the sample. The sequencing sample was made of peripheral blood. The receptors stem from a woman between 65 and 79 years old with acute or convalescent COVID-19.

The chain links TRBV29-1 to TRBJ1-1, with a possible D match to TRBD1 (6 bases). The CDR3 runs 14 residues. The germline V gene has CDR1 SQVTM and CDR2 ANQGSEA. The ends were cut back, 3 bases at V and 0 bases at J, with 11 bases in the middle. CDR3 loop: CSVDGDTLNTEAFF. CDR3 DNA sequence: TGCAGCGTTGACGGGGACACCCTGAACACTGAAGCTTTCTTT.

Only a few counts were recorded for this clone. The V gene is TRBV11-3, the J gene TRBJ2-7; 7 bases line up with TRBD1. Germline V gene sequence: CDR1 SGHNT, CDR2 YENEEA. V lost 3 bases and J lost 4; bases outside the gene matches: 6. The CDR3 extends over 14 amino acids. CDR3 bases: TGTGCCAGCAGCTTGGGACAGTCCTCGTACGAGCAGTACTTC. Amino acids: CASSLGQSSYEQYF.

The rearrangement joins TRBV9 to TRBJ1-5; TRBD1 aligns across 7 bases. This CDR3 contains 14 residues. The germline V gene encodes CDR1 SGDLS and CDR2 YYNGEE. Trimming at V came to 3 bases and at J to 3 bases, leaving 3 bases not matched to a gene. CDR3 coding DNA: TGTGCCAGCAGCGCCGGGACAGTCAATCAGCCCCAGCATTTT. Translated, it gives CASSAGTVNQPQHF.

Comments on this clone: The junction does not match germline at one end; this may be a read error. The rearrangement links TRBV7-8 to TRBJ2-2; D remains unclear. Germline values: CDR1 SGHVS, CDR2 FQNEAQ. This CDR3 has 13 residues. CDR3 sequence: CAGSLGLTGELFF. The CDR3 DNA reads as TGTGCCGGCAGCTTAGGTCTCACCGGGGAGCTGTTTTTT.

In its sample, this clone was seen once. The chain employs TRBV5-1 and TRBJ1-1; TRBD1 aligns across 8 bases. The CDR3 loop spans 14 amino acids. With V trimmed by 4 bases and J by 1 base, 3 bases remained unmatched. Per the germline V gene, CDR1 is SGHRS and CDR2 is YFSETQ. CDR3 amino acids: CASSAGTGNTEAFF. The DNA for the CDR3 is TGCGCCAGCAGCGCTGGGACAGGGAACACTGAAGCTTTCTTT.